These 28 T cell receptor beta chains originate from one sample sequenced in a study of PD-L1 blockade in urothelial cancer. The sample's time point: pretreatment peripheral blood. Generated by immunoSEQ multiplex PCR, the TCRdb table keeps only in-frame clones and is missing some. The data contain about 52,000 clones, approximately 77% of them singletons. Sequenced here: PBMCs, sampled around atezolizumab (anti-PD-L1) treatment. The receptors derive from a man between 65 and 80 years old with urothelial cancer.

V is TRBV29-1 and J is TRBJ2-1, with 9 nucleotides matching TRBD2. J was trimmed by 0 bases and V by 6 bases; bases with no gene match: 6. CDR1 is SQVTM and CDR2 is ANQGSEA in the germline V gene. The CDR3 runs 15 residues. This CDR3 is CSVGGRGGSYNEQFF. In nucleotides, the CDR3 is TGCAGCGTGGGAGGGCGGGGGGGCTCCTACAATGAGCAGTTCTTC.

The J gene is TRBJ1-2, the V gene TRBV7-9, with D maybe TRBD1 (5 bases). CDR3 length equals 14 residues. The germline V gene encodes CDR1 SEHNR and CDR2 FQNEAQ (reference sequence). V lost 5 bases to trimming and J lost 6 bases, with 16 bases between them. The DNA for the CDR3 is TGTGCCAGCAGCACTAAGCGCAGGGCTAATGGCTACACCTTC. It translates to CASSTKRRANGYTF.

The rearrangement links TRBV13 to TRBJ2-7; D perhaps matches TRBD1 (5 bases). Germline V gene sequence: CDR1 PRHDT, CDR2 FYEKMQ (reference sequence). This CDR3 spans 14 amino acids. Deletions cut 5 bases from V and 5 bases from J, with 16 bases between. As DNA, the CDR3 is TGTGCCAGCAGCCAGGGTCTGACTCCCCACGAGCAGTACTTC. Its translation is CASSQGLTPHEQYF.

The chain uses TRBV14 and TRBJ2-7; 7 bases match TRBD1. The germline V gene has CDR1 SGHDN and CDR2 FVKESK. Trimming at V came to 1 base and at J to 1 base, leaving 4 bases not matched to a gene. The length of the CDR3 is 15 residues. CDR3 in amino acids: CASSQVTGASYEQYF. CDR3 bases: TGTGCCAGCAGCCAAGTTACAGGGGCGTCCTACGAGCAGTACTTC.

CDR3 in amino acids: CAISESGGLASYLREQFF. The CDR3 bases are TGTGCCATCAGTGAGTCGGGTGGACTAGCGAGTTATTTAAGGGAGCAGTTCTTC. This chain joins TRBV10-3 and TRBJ2-1; 9 bases are a match to TRBD2. The trim removed 0 bases at V and 10 bases at J, leaving 16 bases unmatched. Germline V gene lookup returns CDR1 ENHRY and CDR2 SYGVKD. The CDR3 runs to 18 residues.

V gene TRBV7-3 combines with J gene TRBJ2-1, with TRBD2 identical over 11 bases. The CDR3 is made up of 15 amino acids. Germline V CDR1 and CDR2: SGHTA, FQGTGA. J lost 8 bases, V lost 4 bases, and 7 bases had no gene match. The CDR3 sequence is CASSSTSGGGDEQFF. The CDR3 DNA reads TGTGCCAGCAGCTCCACTAGCGGGGGCGGGGATGAGCAGTTCTTC. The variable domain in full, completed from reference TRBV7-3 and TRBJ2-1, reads GAGVSQTPSNKVTEKGKYVELRCDPISGHTALYWYRQSLGQGPEFLIYFQGTGAADDSGLPNDRFFAVRPEGSVSTLKIQRTERGDSAVYLCASSSTSGGGDEQFFGPGTRLTVL.

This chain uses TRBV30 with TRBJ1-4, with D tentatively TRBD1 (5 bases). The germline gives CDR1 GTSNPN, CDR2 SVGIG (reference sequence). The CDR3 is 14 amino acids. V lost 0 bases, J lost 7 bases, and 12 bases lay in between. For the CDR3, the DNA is TGTGCCTGGAGTGTTCAGGGCGGCGGTGAAAAACTGTTTTTT. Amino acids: CAWSVQGGGEKLFF. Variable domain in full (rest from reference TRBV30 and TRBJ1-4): SQTIHQWPATLVQPVGSPLSLECTVEGTSNPNLYWYRQAAGRGLQLLFYSVGIGQISSEVPQNLSASRPQDRQFILSSKKLLLSDSGFYLCAWSVQGGGEKLFFGSGTQLSVL.

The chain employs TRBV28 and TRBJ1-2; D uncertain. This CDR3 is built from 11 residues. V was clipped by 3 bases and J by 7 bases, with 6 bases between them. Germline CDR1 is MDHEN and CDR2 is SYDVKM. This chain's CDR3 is CASSFPSGYTF. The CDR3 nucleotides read TGTGCCAGCAGTTTCCCGTCTGGCTACACCTTC.

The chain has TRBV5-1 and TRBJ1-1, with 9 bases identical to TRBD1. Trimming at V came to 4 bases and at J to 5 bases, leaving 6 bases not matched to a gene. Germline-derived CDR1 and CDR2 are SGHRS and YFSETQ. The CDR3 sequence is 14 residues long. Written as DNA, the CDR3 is TGCGCCAGCAGCAGAACAGGGGGCAGTACTGAAGCTTTCTTT. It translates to CASSRTGGSTEAFF.

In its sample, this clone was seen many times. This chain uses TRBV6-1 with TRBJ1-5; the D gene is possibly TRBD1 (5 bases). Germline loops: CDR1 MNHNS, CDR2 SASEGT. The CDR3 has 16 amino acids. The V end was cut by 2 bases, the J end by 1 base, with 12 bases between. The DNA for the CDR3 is TGTGCCAGCAGTGAATGGGGAGGGGAAAGCAATCAGCCCCAGCATTTT. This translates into CASSEWGGESNQPQHF.

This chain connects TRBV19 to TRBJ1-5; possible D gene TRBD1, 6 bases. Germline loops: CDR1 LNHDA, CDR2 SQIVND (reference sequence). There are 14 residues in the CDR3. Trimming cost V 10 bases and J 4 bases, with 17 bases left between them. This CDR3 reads CATGGAGFNQPQHF. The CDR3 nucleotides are TGTGCCACGGGGGGGGCAGGCTTTAATCAGCCCCAGCATTTT.

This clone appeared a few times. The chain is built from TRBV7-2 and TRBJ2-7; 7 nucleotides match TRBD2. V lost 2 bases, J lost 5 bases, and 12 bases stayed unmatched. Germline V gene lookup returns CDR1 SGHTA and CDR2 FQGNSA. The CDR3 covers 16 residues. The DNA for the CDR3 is TGTGCCAGCAGCTTAAGCCCGGAGGGGACTATTGACGAGCAGTACTTC. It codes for CASSLSPEGTIDEQYF.

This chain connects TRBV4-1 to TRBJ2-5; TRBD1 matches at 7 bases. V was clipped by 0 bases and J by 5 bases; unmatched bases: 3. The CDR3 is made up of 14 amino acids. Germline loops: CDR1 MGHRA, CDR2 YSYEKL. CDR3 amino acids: CASSQEGGRETQYF. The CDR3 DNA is TGCGCCAGCAGCCAAGAAGGGGGCAGGGAGACCCAGTACTTC.

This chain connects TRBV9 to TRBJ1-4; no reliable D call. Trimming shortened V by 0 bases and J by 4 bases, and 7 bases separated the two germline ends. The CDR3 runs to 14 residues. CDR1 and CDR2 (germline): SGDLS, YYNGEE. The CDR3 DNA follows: TGTGCCAGCAGCGTAGACGGTAGTAATGAAAAACTGTTTTTT. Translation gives CASSVDGSNEKLFF. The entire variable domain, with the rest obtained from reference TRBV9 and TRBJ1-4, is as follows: DSGVTQTPKHLITATGQRVTLRCSPRSGDLSVYWYQQSLDQGLQFLIQYYNGEERAKGNILERFSAQQFPDLHSELNLSSLELGDSALYFCASSVDGSNEKLFFGSGTQLSVL.

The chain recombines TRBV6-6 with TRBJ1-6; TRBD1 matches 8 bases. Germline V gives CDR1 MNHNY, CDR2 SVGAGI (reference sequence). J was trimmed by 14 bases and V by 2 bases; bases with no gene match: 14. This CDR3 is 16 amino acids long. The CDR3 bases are TGTGCCAGCAGTTACAACCTAGACAGGGGCGACGTGGCCCTCCACTTT. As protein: CASSYNLDRGDVALHF.

The CDR3 here is CASGSQVGSSYNEQFF. The CDR3 DNA reads TGTGCTAGTGGCTCCCAGGTTGGGAGCTCCTACAATGAGCAGTTCTTC. The V gene is TRBV12-5, the J gene TRBJ2-1, with D perhaps TRBD2 (5 bases). This CDR3 comprises 16 residues. CDR1 is LGHNT and CDR2 is FRNRAP in the germline V gene. Deletions cut 6 bases from V and 0 bases from J, with 15 bases between.

CDR3 loop: CASSESASGSSYEQYF. In DNA form, the CDR3 reads TGCGCCAGCAGTGAGTCTGCCAGCGGTAGCTCCTACGAGCAGTACTTC. This chain uses TRBV10-1 with TRBJ2-7; D may be TRBD2 (5 bases). Germline CDR1 reads WNHNN; CDR2 reads SYGVQD (reference sequence). There are 16 residues in the CDR3. With 0 bases removed from V and 0 bases from J, the gap between germline ends came to 12 bases.

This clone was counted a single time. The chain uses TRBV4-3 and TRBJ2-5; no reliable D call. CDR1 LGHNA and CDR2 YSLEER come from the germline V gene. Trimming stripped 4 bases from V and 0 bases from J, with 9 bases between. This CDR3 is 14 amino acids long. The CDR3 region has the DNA TGCGCCAGCAGCCGTTCGGGTTACCAAGAGACCCAGTACTTC. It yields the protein CASSRSGYQETQYF.

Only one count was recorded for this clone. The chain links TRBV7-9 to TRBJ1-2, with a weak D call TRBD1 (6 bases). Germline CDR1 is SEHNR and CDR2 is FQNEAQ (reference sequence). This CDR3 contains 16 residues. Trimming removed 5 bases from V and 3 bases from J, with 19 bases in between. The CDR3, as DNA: TGTGCCAGCAGCCTGGGAGGGACATTGCTTTACTATGGCTACACCTTC. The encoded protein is CASSLGGTLLYYGYTF.

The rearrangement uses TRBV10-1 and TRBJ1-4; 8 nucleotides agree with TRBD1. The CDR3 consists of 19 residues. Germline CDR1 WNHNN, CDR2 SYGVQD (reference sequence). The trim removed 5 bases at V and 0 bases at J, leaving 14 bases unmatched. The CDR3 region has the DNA TGCGCCAGCAGTCCCCCGGACAGGGCACCTACCGCAACTAATGAAAAACTGTTTTTT. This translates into CASSPPDRAPTATNEKLFF.

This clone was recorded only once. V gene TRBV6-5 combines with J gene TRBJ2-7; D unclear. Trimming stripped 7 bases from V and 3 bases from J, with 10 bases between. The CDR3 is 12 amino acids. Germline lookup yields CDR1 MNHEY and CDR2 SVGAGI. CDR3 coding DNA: TGTGCCAGCACCGGGTTCAGCTACGAGCAGTACTTC. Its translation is CASTGFSYEQYF.

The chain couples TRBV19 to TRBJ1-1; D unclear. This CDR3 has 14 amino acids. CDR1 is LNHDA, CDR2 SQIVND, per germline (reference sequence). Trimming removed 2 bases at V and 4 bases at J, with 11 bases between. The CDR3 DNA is TGTGCCAGTAGTATAAGGGAGGGAGGCACTGAAGCTTTCTTT. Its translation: CASSIREGGTEAFF.

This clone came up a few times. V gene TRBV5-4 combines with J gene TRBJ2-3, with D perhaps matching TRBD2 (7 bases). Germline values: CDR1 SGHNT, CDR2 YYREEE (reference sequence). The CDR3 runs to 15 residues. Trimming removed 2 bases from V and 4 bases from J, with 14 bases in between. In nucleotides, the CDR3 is TGTGCCAGCAGCTTAGACGGGGGGCTGGCAGATACGCAGTATTTT. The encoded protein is CASSLDGGLADTQYF.

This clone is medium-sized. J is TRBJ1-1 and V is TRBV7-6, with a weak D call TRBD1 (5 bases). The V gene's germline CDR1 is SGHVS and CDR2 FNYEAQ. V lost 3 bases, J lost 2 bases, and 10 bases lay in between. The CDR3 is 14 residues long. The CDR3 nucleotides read TGTGCCAGCAGCTTGTCGCAGGGAAACACTGAAGCTTTCTTT. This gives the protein CASSLSQGNTEAFF.

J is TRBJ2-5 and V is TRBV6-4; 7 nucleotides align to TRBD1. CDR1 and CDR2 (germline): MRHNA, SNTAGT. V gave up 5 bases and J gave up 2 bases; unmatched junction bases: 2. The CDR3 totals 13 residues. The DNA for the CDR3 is TGTGCCAGCAGTAGGGACAGACAAGAGACCCAGTACTTC. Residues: CASSRDRQETQYF.

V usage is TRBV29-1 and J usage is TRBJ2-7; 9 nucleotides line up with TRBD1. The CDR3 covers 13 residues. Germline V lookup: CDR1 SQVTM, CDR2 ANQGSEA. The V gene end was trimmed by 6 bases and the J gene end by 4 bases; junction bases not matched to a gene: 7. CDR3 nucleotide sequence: TGCAGCGTATCCGGGACAGGGCGGTACGAGCAGTACTTC. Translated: CSVSGTGRYEQYF.

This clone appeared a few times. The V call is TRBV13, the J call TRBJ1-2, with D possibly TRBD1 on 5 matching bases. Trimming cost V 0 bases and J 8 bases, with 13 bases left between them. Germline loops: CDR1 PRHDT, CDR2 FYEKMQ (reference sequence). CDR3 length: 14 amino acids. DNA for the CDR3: TGTGCCAGCAGCTTAGGCCTTTCCCACAGGGGCTACACCTTC. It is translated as CASSLGLSHRGYTF.

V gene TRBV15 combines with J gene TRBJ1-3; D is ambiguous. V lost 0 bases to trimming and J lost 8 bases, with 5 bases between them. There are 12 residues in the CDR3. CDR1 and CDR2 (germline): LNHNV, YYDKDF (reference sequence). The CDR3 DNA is TGTGCCACCAGCAGAGACCGTTACACCATATATTTT. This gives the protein CATSRDRYTIYF.